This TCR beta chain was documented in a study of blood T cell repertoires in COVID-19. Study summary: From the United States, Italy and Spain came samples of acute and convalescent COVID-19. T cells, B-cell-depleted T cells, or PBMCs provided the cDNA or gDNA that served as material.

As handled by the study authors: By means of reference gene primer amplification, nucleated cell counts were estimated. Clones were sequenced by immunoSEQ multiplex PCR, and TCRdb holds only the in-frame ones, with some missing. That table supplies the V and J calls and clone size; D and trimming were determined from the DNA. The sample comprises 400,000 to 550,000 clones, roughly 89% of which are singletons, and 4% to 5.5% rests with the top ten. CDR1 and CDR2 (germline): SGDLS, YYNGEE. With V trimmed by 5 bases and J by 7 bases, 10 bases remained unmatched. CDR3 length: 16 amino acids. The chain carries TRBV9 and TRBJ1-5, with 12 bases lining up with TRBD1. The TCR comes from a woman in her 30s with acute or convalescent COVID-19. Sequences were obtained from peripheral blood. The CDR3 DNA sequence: TGTGCCAGCAGAAGGGACAGGGGGCCTGTCGGACAGCCCCAGCATTTT. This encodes CASRRDRGPVGQPQHF.